This T cell receptor (beta chain) was found in a study of CD8 T cells in ankylosing spondylitis. Via MiXCR, TCRdb re-called the 5' RACE reads, giving one row per CDR3 protein. Of about 320,000 distinct CDR3 sequences in the sample, 11% were seen once. The CDR3 is 16 residues long. Germline V gene sequence: CDR1 DFQATT, CDR2 SNEGSKA (reference sequence). There are a few counts of this clonotype. At one end the junction does not follow the germline gene, possibly because of a read error. The chain combines TRBV20-1 with TRBJ2-4; 10 bases agree with TRBD2. Material for sequencing was blood, either unsorted or a sorted T cell fraction (not recorded which). This sequence was found in a female donor with ankylosing spondylitis or in good health (not recorded which). CDR3 DNA: TGCAGTGCTTGGACTAGCGGCCTATTAGCCAAAAACAGTCAGTACTTC. Residues: CSAWTSGLLAKNSQYF.